These T cell receptor beta chains were read from a single sample in a study of cytomegalovirus exposure and HLA in healthy donors. Generated by immunoSEQ multiplex PCR, the TCRdb table keeps only in-frame clones and is missing some. The sample consists of about 200,000 clones, more than 75% of them appearing once. Input material: PBMCs. The source of these receptors is a male donor in good health and CMV-seropositive. CDR3s include the opening cysteine and the closing phenylalanine or tryptophan. The D gene is left open where the match is weak. Expanded clones get a size class; other rows say once, few or many, or leave the size out.

v_call	j_call	d_call	clone_size	cdr3_nt	cdr3_aa
TRBV18	TRBJ2-2	TRBD2	NA	TGTGCCAGCTCTCGAGATTGCGGGGGGCGGGGGACCGGGGAGCTGTTTTTT	CASSRDCGGRGTGELFF
TRBV7-9	TRBJ2-2	TRBD2	NA	TGTTCCAGCAGCTTCGCCCTAGCGGGGGGGCCCGGGGAGCTGTTTTTT	CSSSFALAGGPGELFF
TRBV5-1	TRBJ2-3	TRBD2	NA	TGCGCCAGCAGCTTATCAGCGGGAGTCGGGGGAGATACGCAGTATTTT	CASSLSAGVGGDTQYF
TRBV6-1	TRBJ1-2	TRBD1	NA	TGTGCCAGCAGATCAGGGACAGCTAACTATGGCTACACCTTC	CASRSGTANYGYTF
TRBV6-4	TRBJ2-1	TRBD2	few	TGTGCCAGCAGTGACTTTTACGGCGGGAGTAGTGAGCAGTTCTTC	CASSDFYGGSSEQFF
TRBV7-2	TRBJ2-3	TRBD2	few	TGTGCCAGCAGATGGACTAGCGGGACCACAGATACGCAGTATTTT	CASRWTSGTTDTQYF
TRBV30	TRBJ1-5	TRBD1	NA	TGTGCCTGGAAGGGACAGGGAGAGCGTCATCCCCAGCATTTT	CAWKGQGERHPQHF
TRBV5-1	TRBJ2-1	TRBD2	NA	TGCGCCAGCTTCCAAGAAGCGGGAGGGTGGAATGAGCAGTTCTTC	CASFQEAGGWNEQFF
TRBV7-9	TRBJ2-3	TRBD1	NA	TGTGCCAGCAGCTACGGACAGGGAACAGATACGCAGTATTTT	CASSYGQGTDTQYF
TRBV5-4	TRBJ1-1	NA	few	TGTGCCAGCAGCGACACGAACACTGAAGCTTTCTTT	CASSDTNTEAFF
TRBV20-1	TRBJ2-3	NA	NA	TGCAGTGCTCTCTCGACTCCCAATTTT	CSALSTPNF
TRBV4-3	TRBJ1-4	TRBD1	NA	TGCGCCAGCAGGGCCGACAGGGCTGGAGGTGAAAAACTGTTTTTT	CASRADRAGGEKLFF
TRBV28	TRBJ2-7	NA	NA	TGTGCCAGCAGTTTACAGAAGTACGAGCAGTACTTC	CASSLQKYEQYF
TRBV9	TRBJ2-7	TRBD1	NA	TGTGCCAGCAGCGCGAGGACAGGGGGCTTTTACGAGCAGTACTTC	CASSARTGGFYEQYF
TRBV5-4	TRBJ2-7	TRBD2	NA	TGTGCCAGCAGGCAAGGTATTAGCGGGAGCAAGAACGAGCAGTACTTC	CASRQGISGSKNEQYF
TRBV18	TRBJ1-4	TRBD1	NA	TGTGCCAGCTCTCTAGAGGGGGCAAGAAGAACAAATGAAAAACTGTTTTTT	CASSLEGARRTNEKLFF
TRBV18	TRBJ2-7	NA	NA	TGTGCCAGCTCACTTTTGGACAGCTCCTACGAGCAGTACTTC	CASSLLDSSYEQYF
TRBV10-3	TRBJ2-3	NA	few	TGTGCCATCAGTGCCCGGGCAGATACGCAGTATTTT	CAISARADTQYF
TRBV7-2	TRBJ1-2	TRBD1	NA	TGTGCCAGCAGCTCCCTCAGGGGGCGCGAAGATGGCTACACCTTC	CASSSLRGREDGYTF
TRBV28	TRBJ2-4	NA	few	TGTGCCAGCAGTTTGGGGGGAAACATTCAGTACTTC	CASSLGGNIQYF
TRBV9	TRBJ2-1	NA	NA	TGTGCCAGCAGCGTAGAGGACAACCGCAATGAGCAGTTCTTC	CASSVEDNRNEQFF
TRBV6-5	TRBJ2-7	TRBD2	NA	TGTGCCAGCAGTTACTCTTCGGGAGGGAGCTACGAGCAGTACTTC	CASSYSSGGSYEQYF
TRBV6-1	TRBJ2-7	TRBD1	NA	TGTGCCAGCCGACAGGGGAGCCCCTACGAGCAGTACTTC	CASRQGSPYEQYF
TRBV5-1	TRBJ2-7	TRBD2	NA	TGCGCCAGCAAGCCCACTAGCGGGAGCTACGAGCAGTACTTC	CASKPTSGSYEQYF
TRBV7-9	TRBJ2-2	NA	NA	TGTGCCAGCAGCTTAAGAACAGGGATGAACACCGGGGAGCTGTTTTTT	CASSLRTGMNTGELFF
TRBV4-3	TRBJ2-5	NA	NA	TGCGCCAGCAGCCAAGGCTCGCAGCGAGAGACCCAGTACTTC	CASSQGSQRETQYF
TRBV28	TRBJ1-4	NA	NA	TGTGCCAGCAGGGACTTTGCAACTAATGAAAAACTGTTTTTT	CASRDFATNEKLFF
TRBV18	TRBJ2-7	TRBD1	NA	TGTGCCAGCTCACGAGTCGGGACAGGGGAAGGGGAGCAGTACTTC	CASSRVGTGEGEQYF
TRBV7-3	TRBJ2-2	NA	NA	TGTGCCAGCAGCTTCAATGCGTACACCGGGGAGCTGTTTTTT	CASSFNAYTGELFF
TRBV4-2	TRBJ2-5	TRBD1	NA	TGTGCCAGCAGCCGGGGACAGGGGGAGACCCAGTACTTC	CASSRGQGETQYF
TRBV7-9	TRBJ2-5	NA	once	TGTGCCAGCAGCCCGGGGAGCGTCCAAGAGACCCAGTACTTC	CASSPGSVQETQYF
TRBV9	TRBJ2-3	TRBD2	NA	TGTGCCAGCACGGACGGGGGGGTAAGCACAGATACGCAGTATTTT	CASTDGGVSTDTQYF
TRBV9	TRBJ1-3	TRBD1	NA	TGTGCCAGCAGCGATCCCGGGACAGGGGGCGACGGAAACACCATATATTTT	CASSDPGTGGDGNTIYF
TRBV20-1	TRBJ2-3	NA	few	TGCAGTGCTGGGACTCGAGATACGCAGTATTTT	CSAGTRDTQYF
TRBV18	TRBJ1-3	NA	NA	TGTGCCAGCTCACCCGGGAACTCTGGAAACACCATATATTTT	CASSPGNSGNTIYF
TRBV4-2	TRBJ2-7	TRBD1	few	TGTGCCAGCAGCCATTTAGGACAGGGACAGAACGAGCAGTACTTC	CASSHLGQGQNEQYF
TRBV6-5	TRBJ2-3	NA	NA	TGTGCCAGCAGTTTCACCAGGGAAGATACGCAGTATTTT	CASSFTREDTQYF
TRBV29-1	TRBJ2-7	TRBD2	NA	TGCAGAGTTGAGAGACGGGGTAGACTAGCGGGCTCCTACGAGCAGTACTTC	CRVERRGRLAGSYEQYF
TRBV12-5	TRBJ2-5	NA	NA	TGTGCTAGCGCCACACAGCACCAAGAGACCCAGTACTTC	CASATQHQETQYF
TRBV5-8	TRBJ2-7	TRBD1	NA	TGTGCCAGCAGGCACACAAGGGGGCTCTACGAGCAGTACTTC	CASRHTRGLYEQYF
TRBV7-8	TRBJ2-5	TRBD2	NA	TGTGCCAGCAGCTTCGGGACTAGCGGGATTCCAGAGACCCAGTACTTC	CASSFGTSGIPETQYF
TRBV7-7	TRBJ2-5	TRBD1	once	TGTGCTAGCAGCCCAGGGGGCCTTGAGACCCAGTACTTC	CASSPGGLETQYF